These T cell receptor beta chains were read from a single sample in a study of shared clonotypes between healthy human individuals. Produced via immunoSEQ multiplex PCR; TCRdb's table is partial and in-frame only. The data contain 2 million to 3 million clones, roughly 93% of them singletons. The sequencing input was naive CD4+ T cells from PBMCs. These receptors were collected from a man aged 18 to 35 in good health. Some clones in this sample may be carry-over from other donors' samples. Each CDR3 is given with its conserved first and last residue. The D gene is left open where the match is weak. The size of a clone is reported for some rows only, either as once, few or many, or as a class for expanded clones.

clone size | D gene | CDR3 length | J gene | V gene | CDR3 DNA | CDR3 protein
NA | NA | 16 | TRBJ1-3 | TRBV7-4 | TGTGCCAGCAGCCCACCGTGCGGCCAGGGAGGAGACACCATATATTTT | CASSPPCGQGGDTIYF
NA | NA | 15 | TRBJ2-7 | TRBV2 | TGTGCCAGCAGTCTAGGGCCCCCGGTCACCTACGAGCAGTACTTC | CASSLGPPVTYEQYF
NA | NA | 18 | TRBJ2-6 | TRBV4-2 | TGTGCCAGCAGCCACGAGGGCACCCGTAGCTCTGGGGCCAACGTCCTGACTTTC | CASSHEGTRSSGANVLTF
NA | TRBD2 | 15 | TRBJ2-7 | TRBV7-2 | TGTGCCAGCAGCCCAAGTAGCGGGAAGTCCTACGAGCAGTACTTC | CASSPSSGKSYEQYF
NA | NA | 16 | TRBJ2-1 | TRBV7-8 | TGTGCCAGCAGCTTACCCCAGGACCATCCCTACAATGAGCAGTTCTTC | CASSLPQDHPYNEQFF
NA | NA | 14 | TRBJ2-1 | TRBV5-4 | TGTGCCAGCAGCGCTCCCCGCGGGGTCAATGAGCAGTTCTTC | CASSAPRGVNEQFF
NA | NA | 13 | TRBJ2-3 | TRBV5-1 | TGCGCCAGCAGCTTGTACTCCGCAGATACGCAGTATTTT | CASSLYSADTQYF
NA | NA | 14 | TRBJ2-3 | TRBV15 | TGTGCCACCAGCACCCACAGGGCACCAGATACGCAGTATTTT | CATSTHRAPDTQYF
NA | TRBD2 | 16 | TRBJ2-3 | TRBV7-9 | TGTGCCAGCAGCAAAGGCGGGAGGAAGAGCACAGATACGCAGTATTTT | CASSKGGRKSTDTQYF
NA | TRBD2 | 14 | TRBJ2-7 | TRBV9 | TGTGCCAGCTCTTCGGGACTAGGCGTCTACGAGCAGTACTTC | CASSSGLGVYEQYF
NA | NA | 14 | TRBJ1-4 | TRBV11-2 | TGTGCCAGCACCCTGACAGTGCCAGGGGAAAAACTGTTTTTT | CASTLTVPGEKLFF
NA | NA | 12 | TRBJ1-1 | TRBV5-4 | TGTGCCAGCAGCCAGGGTCCTCTCGAAGCTTTCTTT | CASSQGPLEAFF
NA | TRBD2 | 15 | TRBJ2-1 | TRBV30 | TGTGCCTGGACTCCTAGCGGGAACCCCTACAATGAGCAGTTCTTC | CAWTPSGNPYNEQFF
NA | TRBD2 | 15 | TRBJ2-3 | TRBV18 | TGTGCCAGCTCACCACCCGGGACTACGACAGATACGCAGTATTTT | CASSPPGTTTDTQYF
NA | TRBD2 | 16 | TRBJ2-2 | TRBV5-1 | TGCGCCAGCAGCCCCCGACTAGCGGAGAACACCGGGGAGCTGTTTTTT | CASSPRLAENTGELFF
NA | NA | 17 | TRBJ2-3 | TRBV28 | TGTGCCAGCAGTTTGCTGGCGGCGGGACGGGCGGCAGATACGCAGTATTTT | CASSLLAAGRAADTQYF
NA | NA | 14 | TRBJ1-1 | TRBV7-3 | TGTGCCAGCAGCTTACAGGTTCCGGGCACTGAAGCTTTCTTT | CASSLQVPGTEAFF
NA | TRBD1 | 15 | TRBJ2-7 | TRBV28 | TGTGCCAGCAGTTCAGGACAGGGGGGGTCCTACGAGCAGTACTTC | CASSSGQGGSYEQYF
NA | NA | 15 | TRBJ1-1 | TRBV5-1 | TGCGCCAGCAGCAAGGCGGGACTGAGGAACACTGAAGCTTTCTTT | CASSKAGLRNTEAFF
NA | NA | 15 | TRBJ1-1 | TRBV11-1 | TGTGCCAGCAGCTTAGCCCGGGGGTTGAACACTGAAGCTTTCTTT | CASSLARGLNTEAFF
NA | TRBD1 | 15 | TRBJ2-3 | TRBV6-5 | TGTGCCAGCAGTTCGACAGGGGTGAAGTCAGATACGCAGTATTTT | CASSSTGVKSDTQYF
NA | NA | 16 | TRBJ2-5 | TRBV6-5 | TGTGCCAGCAGTTACTCGATGGCCCAATCCCAAGAGACCCAGTACTTC | CASSYSMAQSQETQYF
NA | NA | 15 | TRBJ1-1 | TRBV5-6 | TGTGCCAGCAGCACCGGGGGGCGAGACAACACTGAAGCTTTCTTT | CASSTGGRDNTEAFF
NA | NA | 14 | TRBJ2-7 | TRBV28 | TGTGCCAGCAACCCCCCCCGGGATAGGCACGAGCAGTACTTC | CASNPPRDRHEQYF
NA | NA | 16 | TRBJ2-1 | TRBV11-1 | TGTGCCAGCAGCGCCTCGGGGGGCGGGAGATCCCATGAGCAGTTCTTC | CASSASGGGRSHEQFF
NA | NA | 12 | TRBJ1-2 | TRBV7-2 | TGTGCCAGCAGCGCGGGTGACTATGGCTACACCTTC | CASSAGDYGYTF
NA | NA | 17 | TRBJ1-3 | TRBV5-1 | TGCGCCAGCAGCTCCGGGACAACGGGTCCTCTCGGAAACACCATATATTTT | CASSSGTTGPLGNTIYF
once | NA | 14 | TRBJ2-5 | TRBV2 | TGTGCCAGCGGACTACTGAGTCTCCAAGAGACCCAGTACTTC | CASGLLSLQETQYF
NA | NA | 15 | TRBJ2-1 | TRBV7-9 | TGTGCCAGCAGCCCTCGGCCGGGAAGAGAGAATGAGCAGTTCTTC | CASSPRPGRENEQFF
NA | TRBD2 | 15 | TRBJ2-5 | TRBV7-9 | TGTGCCAGCAGCTTGGGCGGGAGTGGGCAAGAGACCCAGTACTTC | CASSLGGSGQETQYF
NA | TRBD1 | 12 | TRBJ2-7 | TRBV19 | TGTGCCAGTGCGGACAGGGCCTACGAGCAGTACTTC | CASADRAYEQYF
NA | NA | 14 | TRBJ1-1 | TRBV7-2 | TGTGCCAGCAGCCCCGGACGGCTGAACACTGAAGCTTTCTTT | CASSPGRLNTEAFF
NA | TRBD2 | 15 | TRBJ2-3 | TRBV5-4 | TGTGCCAGCAGCCTAGGGAACGGGAGGATTGATACGCAGTATTTT | CASSLGNGRIDTQYF
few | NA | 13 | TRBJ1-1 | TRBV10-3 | TGTGCCATCAGTGCAGACAGGAACACTGAAGCTTTCTTT | CAISADRNTEAFF
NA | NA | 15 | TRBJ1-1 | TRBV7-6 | TGTGCCAGCAGCTTATCCGAGACAGTTAACACTGAAGCTTTCTTT | CASSLSETVNTEAFF
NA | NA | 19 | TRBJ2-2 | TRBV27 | TGTGCCAGCAGTTTTTTTTTCGGGCGGAAAGAACCGAACACCGGGGAGCTGTTTTTT | CASSFFFGRKEPNTGELFF
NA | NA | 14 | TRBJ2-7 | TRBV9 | TGTGCCAGCAGCGTAGCCCGGACCGCCGAGGAGCAGTACTTC | CASSVARTAEEQYF
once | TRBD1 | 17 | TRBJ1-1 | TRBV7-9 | TGTGCCAGCAGCTTAGGGGCGTCCGGGACAGATAACACTGAAGCTTTCTTT | CASSLGASGTDNTEAFF
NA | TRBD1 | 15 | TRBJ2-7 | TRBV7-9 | TGTGCCAGCAGCTTCACCGGGACAGGGGACCGGGAGCAGTACTTC | CASSFTGTGDREQYF
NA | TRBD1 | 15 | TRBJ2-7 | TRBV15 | TGTGCCACCAGCAGAGGAAGGGACAGCTCCTACGAGCAGTACTTC | CATSRGRDSSYEQYF